The next 10 T cell receptor beta chains were all read from a single sample in a study of identical twins listed by TCRdb under 2016. Receptor libraries were prepared by 5' RACE. TCRdb shows the sequencer as Illumina HiSeq 2000. Using fastp at Q25 and MiXCR, TCRdb reprocessed the public reads and kept productive beta chains. All rows with the same CDR3 protein become a single entry with the most common DNA and genes. The sample table contains some 1,700,000 distinct CDR3 sequences; only one count was recorded for about 32% of them. The top ten clones comprise about 0.3% of the sample. Sequenced input: cord blood. All receptors derive from a newborn girl in good health.

In its sample, this clonotype was seen a few times. The rearrangement links TRBV25-1 to TRBJ2-1; 12 bases agree with TRBD2. The CDR3 spans 17 residues. Germline trimming cut 2 bases from V and 5 bases from J; bases unmatched to any gene: 7. Germline CDR1 MGHDK, CDR2 SYGVNS. This CDR3 is CASSETSGGTGNNEQFF. The DNA of the CDR3 is TGTGCCAGCAGTGAAACTAGCGGGGGGACGGGTAACAATGAGCAGTTCTTC.

This clonotype was counted between two and nine times. The chain uses TRBV7-2 and TRBJ2-1; D not resolved. Germline lookup yields CDR1 SGHTA and CDR2 FQGNSA. V was clipped by 4 bases and J by 4 bases, with 8 bases between them. The CDR3 consists of 13 residues. This CDR3 reads CASSSSEYNEQFF. The CDR3 region has the DNA TGTGCCAGCAGCTCCAGCGAGTACAATGAGCAGTTCTTC.

This clonotype was counted only a few times. This sequence joins TRBV4-1 and TRBJ1-5; D is uncertain. The CDR3 sequence is 16 residues long. Germline values: CDR1 MGHRA, CDR2 YSYEKL. The V gene lost 3 bases and the J gene lost 2 bases, with 14 bases spanning the gap. The CDR3 DNA reads TGCGCCAGCAGCCAGGTAGAAGACCTACGCAATCAGCCCCAGCATTTT. It translates to CASSQVEDLRNQPQHF.

The sample holds a few counts of this clonotype. The chain recombines TRBV29-1 with TRBJ2-1, with TRBD2 identical over 8 bases. Unmatched junction bases numbered 14, after V lost 4 bases and J lost 12 bases. This CDR3 is 14 amino acids long. Per the germline V gene, CDR1 is SQVTM and CDR2 is ANQGSEA. CDR3 bases: TGCAGCGTTGTGGGTATAGCGGGGTCCGGATCGCAGTTCTTC. Amino acid sequence: CSVVGIAGSGSQFF.

The CDR3, as DNA: TGTGCCAGCAGCTTAGGGATTGGGCAGGGGCTAGCCAAAAACATTCAGTACTTC. This gives the protein CASSLGIGQGLAKNIQYF. The V gene is TRBV7-8, the J gene TRBJ2-4, with D perhaps TRBD1 (6 bases). CDR3 length: 18 residues. Trimming cost V 1 base and J 0 bases, with 16 bases left between them. CDR1 is SGHVS and CDR2 is FQNEAQ in the germline V gene.

This clonotype has ten or more counts. The V and J genes are TRBV2 and TRBJ2-1, with D hard to call. V was pared by 4 bases and J by 2 bases, with 0 bases between. This CDR3 has 11 amino acids. The V gene's germline CDR1 is SNHLY and CDR2 FYNNEI. The CDR3: CASSAYNEQFF. CDR3 nucleotide sequence: TGTGCCAGCAGTGCCTACAATGAGCAGTTCTTC.

On this clonotype: With a much larger clone just one base away, this may be a read error. The V gene is TRBV12-3 or TRBV12-4, the J gene TRBJ2-3; 11 bases fit TRBD2. CDR3 size: 15 residues. CDR3 nucleotide sequence: TGTGCCAGCAGTTTTACTAGCGGGAGCCCAGATATGCAGTATTTT. Encoded protein: CASSFTSGSPDMQYF.

This clonotype was seen a handful of times. The rearrangement joins TRBV20-1 to TRBJ2-3; 7 bases fit TRBD1. CDR3 length equals 18 residues. Germline values: CDR1 DFQATT, CDR2 SNEGSKA (reference sequence). The ends lost 5 bases at V and 2 bases at J; junction bases unmatched: 19. The CDR3 region is CSAPVGKRIGGITDTQYF. Here the CDR3 DNA reads TGCAGTGCTCCCGTGGGAAAGAGGATAGGGGGCATCACAGATACGCAGTATTTT.

This chain connects TRBV6-2 or TRBV6-3 to TRBJ1-2; tentatively, D is TRBD1 (6 bases). Deletions cut 8 bases from V and 5 bases from J, with 15 bases between. Germline CDR1 and CDR2: MNHEY and SVGEGT. CDR3 length: 13 amino acids. In nucleotides, the CDR3 is TGTGCCAGCTACCAGGGAGGGGGATATGGCTACACCTTC. Amino acid sequence: CASYQGGGYGYTF.

In its sample, this clonotype was seen a few times. The chain has TRBV3-1 and TRBJ2-1; D unclear. Germline assignment: CDR1 LGHDT and CDR2 YNNKEL (reference sequence). This CDR3 is built from 15 residues. V was cut by 1 base and J by 1 base, with 8 bases left in between. CDR3 region: CASSQGWESYNEQFF. CDR3 DNA: TGTGCCAGCAGCCAAGGGTGGGAATCCTACAATGAGCAGTTCTTC.